These T cell receptor beta chains were read from a single sample in a study of neurological immune-mediated disorders. Each CDR3 protein is one row after TCRdb ran MiXCR on the 5' RACE reads. Of around 46,000 distinct CDR3 sequences detected, 4% to 5.5% appear once; the ten largest clones hold approximately 5.4%. Sequencing was performed on PBMCs. Receptor source: a woman aged 55 to 70 with multiple sclerosis. Each CDR3 is given with its conserved first and last residue. D genes are given only for firm matches. Not every row has a clone size; where given, it reads once, few, many or a size class.

CASSDLAGGDNEQFF	TGTGCCAGCAGTGATCTAGCGGGAGGGGACAATGAGCAGTTCTTC	medium-sized	TRBV25-1	TRBJ2-1	TRBD2
CSARAEIGGDTQYF	TGCAGTGCTCGGGCGGAGATAGGTGGAGATACGCAGTATTTT	many	TRBV20-1	TRBJ2-3	NA
CASTSTGRGGVNTQYF	TGTGCCAGCACATCAACCGGCAGGGGTGGGGTAAATACGCAGTATTTT	NA	TRBV12-3/TRBV12-4	TRBJ2-3	NA
CASSRGLTNTGELFF	TGTGCCAGCAGCCGGGGACTAACTAACACCGGGGAGCTGTTTTTT	NA	TRBV6-2/TRBV6-3	TRBJ2-2	TRBD2
CASSAHGSNEKLFF	TGTGCCAGCAGCGCCCACGGCTCTAATGAAAAACTGTTTTTT	many	TRBV9	TRBJ1-4	NA
CASSRQGYSPLNF	TGTGCCAGCAGTCGACAGGGTTATTCACCCCTCAACTTT	NA	TRBV9	TRBJ1-6	TRBD1
CASEEQKNEKLFF	TGTGCCAGCGAGGAACAGAAAAATGAAAAACTGTTTTTT	few	TRBV2	TRBJ1-4	NA
CASTPWSGRGTGELFF	TGTGCCAGCACCCCATGGAGCGGGAGGGGCACCGGGGAGCTGTTTTTT	many	TRBV6-6	TRBJ2-2	TRBD2
CASSVEGDSTDTQYF	TGTGCCAGCAGCGTAGAGGGGGACAGCACAGATACGCAGTATTTT	few	TRBV9	TRBJ2-3	NA
CASSYLGGYGYTF	TGTGCCAGCAGTTACCTCGGGGGCTATGGCTACACCTTC	few	TRBV6-5	TRBJ1-2	NA
CASSLPRETGELFF	TGCGCCAGCAGCTTGCCCAGGGAGACCGGGGAGCTGTTTTTT	many	TRBV5-1	TRBJ2-2	NA